A single sample gave rise to the 2 T cell receptor beta chains below, sequenced in a study of cytomegalovirus exposure and HLA in healthy donors. 13 Jbeta primers and 60 Vbeta primers were used for the PCR. Repertoires were generated with immunoSEQ multiplex PCR, while TCRdb's copy carries only in-frame clones and drops some. The sample consists of 150,000 or so clones, approximately 78% of them appearing once. The sample taken for sequencing was PBMCs. These receptors all stem from a young woman in good health and CMV-seronegative.

Here the CDR3 DNA reads TGCGCCAGCAGCCCTGACCCTTTAGCGGGAGGAAGTGGTACGCAGTATTTT. It codes for CASSPDPLAGGSGTQYF. This chain uses TRBV5-1 with TRBJ2-3; 10 nucleotides match TRBD2. CDR3 length equals 17 residues. With V trimmed by 4 bases and J by 8 bases, 16 bases remained unmatched. CDR1 SGHRS and CDR2 YFSETQ come from the germline V gene.

There are a few counts of this clone. An end of the junction differs from the germline gene, which may be a read error. This chain connects TRBV7-9 to TRBJ2-7; 8 bases fit TRBD2. This CDR3 is 15 amino acids long. The germline CDR1 and CDR2 sequences are SEHNR and FQNEAQ (reference sequence). This CDR3 is CASSPGVAGTSIVSF. CDR3 in DNA: TGTGCCAGCAGCCCGGGGGTAGCGGGGACGAGTATTGTGTCCTTC.